This T cell receptor beta chain was observed in a study of regulatory T cells in long-lasting Graves disease. Study-wide results and limits: It is possible that accuracy was reduced by the small size of the sample. Gene preferences differed: TRBV28, TRBJ1-2, TRBJ2-5 in persistent cases.

Building of the TCR beta libraries involved iRepertoire HTBI primers and Arm-PCR of CDR3 regions. A single record per CDR3 protein comes from TCRdb applying MiXCR to the multiplex PCR reads. The sample holds roughly 420,000 distinct CDR3 sequences, about a sixth seen once. Turning to this clonotype: No antigen is known for it.

The J segment lost 3 bases and the V segment lost 6 bases, leaving 7 bases of the junction unmatched. The CDR3 runs 14 residues. Looked up from germline, CDR1 is SGHNT and CDR2 is YYREEE (reference sequence). Documented time point: newly diagnosed GD, antithyroid drugs for less than 3 months. From RNA extracted from PBMCs, the TCR library was made. Patients all came to the study from an endocrinology department in Xi'an, China. In addition, the sample was reused for a study of T cells in Graves' hyperthyroidism and ophthalmopathy. That work states: Patients with ophthalmopathy were separated from those with stable hyperthyroidism by a 13 V-J model.

The specimen comprised peripheral blood mononuclear cells (PBMCs), sampled at new diagnosis, from a patient treated with antithyroid drugs. This sequence originates from a woman aged 18-35 years with Graves disease. The chain couples TRBV5-4 to TRBJ2-7; 9 bases line up with TRBD1. CDR3 amino acids: CASKPGTGIYEQYF. The DNA of the CDR3 is TGTGCCAGCAAACCCGGGACAGGGATCTACGAGCAGTACTTC.